These T cell receptor beta chains were read from a single sample in a study of OX40 agonist ivuxolimab in advanced cancers. TCRdb's table, derived via immunoSEQ multiplex PCR, lists solely in-frame clones and lacks some. The data show 65,000 to 80,000 clones, roughly 84% seen once. Sequencing was performed on CD4+ or CD8+ T cells sorted from blood, taken in a trial of the OX40 agonist ivuxolimab. The receptor source for this set is an adult with an advanced solid tumor such as melanoma, head and neck, liver or kidney cancer. Both conserved end residues are part of each CDR3. The D gene is left open where the match is weak. The size field is filled for only some rows; it gives once, few, many or a size class.

clone_size: -; j_call: TRBJ1-4; v_call: TRBV5-5; d_call: -; cdr3_aa: CASSPQGSNEKLFF; cdr3_nt: TGTGCCAGCAGCCCACAGGGTTCTAATGAAAAACTGTTTTTT
clone_size: -; j_call: TRBJ1-1; v_call: TRBV18; d_call: -; cdr3_aa: CASSPDGGRTEAFF; cdr3_nt: TGTGCCAGCTCACCAGACGGGGGTAGGACTGAAGCTTTCTTT
clone_size: -; j_call: TRBJ2-1; v_call: TRBV7-2; d_call: -; cdr3_aa: CASRGTGALHEQFF; cdr3_nt: TGTGCCAGCAGGGGCACTGGGGCGCTTCATGAGCAGTTCTTC
clone_size: once; j_call: TRBJ2-2; v_call: TRBV28; d_call: TRBD2; cdr3_aa: CASSLWGLAGTNTGELFF; cdr3_nt: TGTGCCAGCAGTTTATGGGGACTAGCGGGGACGAACACCGGGGAGCTGTTTTTT
clone_size: -; j_call: TRBJ2-1; v_call: TRBV7-2; d_call: -; cdr3_aa: CASSLETRRVQFF; cdr3_nt: TGTGCCAGCAGCTTAGAGACTAGAAGAGTGCAGTTCTTC
clone_size: -; j_call: TRBJ1-5; v_call: TRBV10-3; d_call: -; cdr3_aa: CAISVGKDQPQHF; cdr3_nt: TGTGCCATCAGTGTGGGCAAAGATCAGCCCCAGCATTTT
clone_size: few; j_call: TRBJ2-2; v_call: TRBV19; d_call: -; cdr3_aa: CASSRDSAGELFF; cdr3_nt: TGTGCCAGTAGTAGAGACAGTGCCGGGGAGCTGTTTTTT
clone_size: -; j_call: TRBJ1-2; v_call: TRBV7-3; d_call: -; cdr3_aa: CASSLTRGNYGYTF; cdr3_nt: TGTGCCAGCAGCTTAACACGGGGAAACTATGGCTACACCTTC
clone_size: -; j_call: TRBJ1-5; v_call: TRBV27; d_call: -; cdr3_aa: CASSLTWRGPSSNQPQHF; cdr3_nt: TGTGCCAGCAGTTTAACTTGGCGGGGCCCGTCGAGCAATCAGCCCCAGCATTTT
clone_size: -; j_call: TRBJ2-7; v_call: TRBV7-9; d_call: -; cdr3_aa: CASSYTPGHSSYEQYF; cdr3_nt: TGTGCCAGCAGCTATACACCGGGACACAGCTCCTACGAGCAGTACTTC
clone_size: -; j_call: TRBJ1-5; v_call: TRBV28; d_call: -; cdr3_aa: CASSLTGVGVQPQHF; cdr3_nt: TGTGCCAGCAGTTTAACGGGAGTAGGGGTTCAGCCCCAGCATTTT
clone_size: -; j_call: TRBJ1-5; v_call: TRBV5-3; d_call: -; cdr3_aa: CARSLGPAGDQPQHF; cdr3_nt: TGTGCCAGAAGCTTGGGTCCGGCGGGGGATCAGCCCCAGCATTTT
clone_size: -; j_call: TRBJ1-5; v_call: TRBV18; d_call: -; cdr3_aa: CASSGGRDQPQHF; cdr3_nt: TGTGCCAGCTCGGGGGGACGCGATCAGCCCCAGCATTTT
clone_size: -; j_call: TRBJ2-7; v_call: TRBV5-5; d_call: -; cdr3_aa: CASSLAIGSSYEQYF; cdr3_nt: TGTGCCAGCAGCTTGGCCATCGGGAGCTCCTACGAGCAGTACTTC
clone_size: once; j_call: TRBJ2-1; v_call: TRBV14; d_call: -; cdr3_aa: CASSQDRARGNEQFF; cdr3_nt: TGTGCCAGCAGCCAAGATCGGGCCCGCGGCAATGAGCAGTTCTTC
clone_size: -; j_call: TRBJ2-1; v_call: TRBV7-2; d_call: TRBD2; cdr3_aa: CASSASLGLAGGNEQFF; cdr3_nt: TGTGCCAGCAGTGCCTCACTTGGACTAGCGGGAGGCAATGAGCAGTTCTTC
clone_size: once; j_call: TRBJ2-7; v_call: TRBV11-1; d_call: -; cdr3_aa: CASSVRPGTAYEQYF; cdr3_nt: TGTGCCAGCAGCGTGAGACCAGGGACCGCCTACGAGCAGTACTTC
clone_size: -; j_call: TRBJ2-7; v_call: TRBV28; d_call: -; cdr3_aa: CASSSYIRGAEQYF; cdr3_nt: TGTGCCAGCAGTTCATACATCAGGGGTGCCGAGCAGTACTTC
clone_size: -; j_call: TRBJ1-1; v_call: TRBV5-4; d_call: TRBD1; cdr3_aa: CASSLAPDRVNTEAFF; cdr3_nt: TGTGCCAGCAGTCTTGCCCCCGACAGGGTGAACACTGAAGCTTTCTTT
clone_size: -; j_call: TRBJ2-3; v_call: TRBV7-3; d_call: TRBD2; cdr3_aa: CACSRTGGQSTDTQYF; cdr3_nt: TGTGCCTGCAGTAGGACGGGAGGGCAAAGCACAGATACGCAGTATTTT
clone_size: once; j_call: TRBJ1-6; v_call: TRBV28; d_call: TRBD1; cdr3_aa: CASSSPGQGPNSPLHF; cdr3_nt: TGTGCCAGCAGTTCACCGGGACAGGGCCCTAATTCACCCCTCCACTTT
clone_size: -; j_call: TRBJ2-2; v_call: TRBV5-5; d_call: -; cdr3_aa: CASSFRIGFDPGELFF; cdr3_nt: TGTGCCAGCAGCTTCAGGATAGGGTTTGACCCCGGGGAGCTGTTTTTT
clone_size: -; j_call: TRBJ2-2; v_call: TRBV10-3; d_call: -; cdr3_aa: CAISESLSGTGELFF; cdr3_nt: TGTGCCATCAGTGAGAGTTTGTCAGGGACCGGGGAGCTGTTTTTT
clone_size: -; j_call: TRBJ1-6; v_call: TRBV12-2; d_call: -; cdr3_aa: CASRLQGQGNSPLHF; cdr3_nt: TGTGCAAGTCGCCTACAGGGACAGGGAAATTCACCCCTCCACTTT
clone_size: -; j_call: TRBJ2-2; v_call: TRBV2; d_call: TRBD2; cdr3_aa: CASSSWEGPGELFF; cdr3_nt: TGTGCCAGCAGTTCGTGGGAGGGCCCCGGGGAGCTGTTTTTT
clone_size: -; j_call: TRBJ1-1; v_call: TRBV7-3; d_call: TRBD1; cdr3_aa: CASSTGTGLNTEAFF; cdr3_nt: TGTGCCAGCAGCACCGGGACAGGGTTAAACACTGAAGCTTTCTTT
clone_size: -; j_call: TRBJ2-3; v_call: TRBV7-2; d_call: -; cdr3_aa: CASSFSLDTQYF; cdr3_nt: TGTGCCAGCAGCTTTAGTTTAGATACGCAGTATTTT
clone_size: -; j_call: TRBJ2-3; v_call: TRBV14; d_call: -; cdr3_aa: CASSPMAYSTDTQYF; cdr3_nt: TGTGCCAGCAGTCCTATGGCGTATAGCACAGATACGCAGTATTTT
clone_size: -; j_call: TRBJ1-2; v_call: TRBV19; d_call: -; cdr3_aa: CASSILQGSGDNYGYTF; cdr3_nt: TGTGCCAGTAGTATATTGCAGGGAAGCGGTGATAACTATGGCTACACCTTC
clone_size: -; j_call: TRBJ1-5; v_call: TRBV6-4; d_call: -; cdr3_aa: CASSDYETQHF; cdr3_nt: TGTGCCAGCAGTGACTATGAGACCCAGCATTTT
clone_size: -; j_call: TRBJ2-3; v_call: TRBV5-3; d_call: TRBD2; cdr3_aa: CARSGSTSGVDTQYF; cdr3_nt: TGTGCCAGAAGCGGGTCGACTAGCGGGGTGGATACGCAGTATTTT
clone_size: few; j_call: TRBJ2-2; v_call: TRBV27; d_call: -; cdr3_aa: CASTPGLLNTGELFF; cdr3_nt: TGTGCCAGTACGCCGGGACTTCTGAACACCGGGGAGCTGTTTTTT
clone_size: -; j_call: TRBJ2-5; v_call: TRBV7-7; d_call: -; cdr3_aa: CASSLGVRSRVETQYF; cdr3_nt: TGTGCCAGCAGCTTAGGAGTCAGGTCGCGGGTGGAGACCCAGTACTTC
clone_size: -; j_call: TRBJ1-6; v_call: TRBV25-1; d_call: -; cdr3_aa: CASSEFRSGAKNSPLHF; cdr3_nt: TGTGCCAGCAGTGAATTCCGGTCAGGGGCGAAAAATTCACCCCTCCACTTT
clone_size: once; j_call: TRBJ2-1; v_call: TRBV25-1; d_call: TRBD2; cdr3_aa: CASRGAGGGNEQFF; cdr3_nt: TGTGCCAGCAGAGGCGCGGGAGGGGGGAATGAGCAGTTCTTC
clone_size: -; j_call: TRBJ2-7; v_call: TRBV27; d_call: TRBD1; cdr3_aa: CASRDRGREQYF; cdr3_nt: TGTGCCAGCAGGGACAGGGGGCGCGAGCAGTACTTC
clone_size: -; j_call: TRBJ1-2; v_call: TRBV6-4; d_call: TRBD1; cdr3_aa: CASRDEQGAGYTF; cdr3_nt: TGTGCCAGCAGAGACGAACAGGGGGCTGGCTACACCTTC
clone_size: -; j_call: TRBJ1-5; v_call: TRBV27; d_call: -; cdr3_aa: CATKGHSNQPQHF; cdr3_nt: TGTGCCACTAAAGGGCATTCCAATCAGCCCCAGCATTTT
clone_size: -; j_call: TRBJ2-3; v_call: TRBV18; d_call: TRBD2; cdr3_aa: CASSRGGRYTDTQYF; cdr3_nt: TGTGCCAGCTCACGAGGCGGGAGGTACACAGATACGCAGTATTTT
clone_size: few; j_call: TRBJ2-7; v_call: TRBV10-3; d_call: TRBD2; cdr3_aa: CAISVLSGGPYEQYF; cdr3_nt: TGTGCCATCAGTGTGCTTAGCGGGGGACCCTACGAGCAGTACTTC
clone_size: -; j_call: TRBJ2-7; v_call: TRBV11-2; d_call: TRBD2; cdr3_aa: CASSDRPSGGPYEQYF; cdr3_nt: TGTGCCAGCAGCGATCGACCTAGCGGAGGTCCCTACGAGCAGTACTTC
clone_size: -; j_call: TRBJ2-2; v_call: TRBV18; d_call: -; cdr3_aa: CASSRDRSNTGELFF; cdr3_nt: TGTGCCAGCTCACGAGACAGGTCGAACACCGGGGAGCTGTTTTTT
clone_size: once; j_call: TRBJ1-5; v_call: TRBV6-1; d_call: -; cdr3_aa: CASSGNQPQHF; cdr3_nt: TGTGCCAGCAGTGGGAATCAGCCCCAGCATTTT
clone_size: -; j_call: TRBJ1-6; v_call: TRBV7-6; d_call: -; cdr3_aa: CASSLASGNSPLHF; cdr3_nt: TGTGCCAGCAGCTTAGCTTCCGGGAATTCACCCCTCCACTTT
clone_size: -; j_call: TRBJ2-7; v_call: TRBV7-2; d_call: -; cdr3_aa: CASSTLVGLSYEQYF; cdr3_nt: TGTGCCAGCAGCACCCTCGTGGGACTCTCCTACGAGCAGTACTTC
clone_size: -; j_call: TRBJ1-6; v_call: TRBV6-5; d_call: TRBD1; cdr3_aa: CASREQGNNSPLHF; cdr3_nt: TGTGCCAGCAGGGAACAGGGGAATAATTCACCCCTCCACTTT
clone_size: -; j_call: TRBJ1-2; v_call: TRBV7-2; d_call: TRBD1; cdr3_aa: CASNLGTGLNYGYTF; cdr3_nt: TGTGCCAGCAACCTGGGGACAGGGCTGAACTATGGCTACACCTTC
clone_size: -; j_call: TRBJ2-7; v_call: TRBV9; d_call: TRBD1; cdr3_aa: CASSAQTGGPYEQYF; cdr3_nt: TGTGCCAGCAGCGCCCAAACAGGGGGACCCTACGAGCAGTACTTC
clone_size: -; j_call: TRBJ1-2; v_call: TRBV7-9; d_call: -; cdr3_aa: CASSRANYGYTF; cdr3_nt: TGTGCCAGCAGCCGGGCCAACTATGGCTACACCTTC
clone_size: -; j_call: TRBJ2-3; v_call: TRBV19; d_call: TRBD1; cdr3_aa: CASSPYYGQGASTDTQYF; cdr3_nt: TGTGCCAGTAGCCCATACTACGGACAGGGGGCTAGCACAGATACGCAGTATTTT
clone_size: -; j_call: TRBJ2-1; v_call: TRBV7-9; d_call: -; cdr3_aa: CASSFSGREQFF; cdr3_nt: TGTGCCAGCAGCTTTAGCGGACGGGAGCAGTTCTTC
clone_size: -; j_call: TRBJ2-1; v_call: TRBV28; d_call: TRBD2; cdr3_aa: CASSPGLAGRVVWHEQFF; cdr3_nt: TGTGCCAGCAGTCCGGGACTAGCGGGACGGGTGGTGTGGCATGAGCAGTTCTTC
clone_size: -; j_call: TRBJ2-5; v_call: TRBV19; d_call: TRBD2; cdr3_aa: CASSISPGLAGYRETQYF; cdr3_nt: TGTGCCAGTAGTATTTCTCCGGGACTAGCGGGCTATCGAGAGACCCAGTACTTC
clone_size: -; j_call: TRBJ1-4; v_call: TRBV7-8; d_call: -; cdr3_aa: CASSLRPINEKLFF; cdr3_nt: TGTGCCAGCAGCTTACGGCCGATTAATGAAAAACTGTTTTTT
clone_size: -; j_call: TRBJ1-5; v_call: TRBV6-1; d_call: -; cdr3_aa: CASSEQDWNQPQHF; cdr3_nt: TGTGCCAGCAGTGAACAAGATTGGAATCAGCCCCAGCATTTT
clone_size: -; j_call: TRBJ2-2; v_call: TRBV13; d_call: TRBD1; cdr3_aa: CASIAGRDRRHGELFF; cdr3_nt: TGTGCCAGCATCGCTGGTAGGGACAGGAGGCACGGGGAGCTGTTTTTT
clone_size: once; j_call: TRBJ2-7; v_call: TRBV11-2; d_call: TRBD2; cdr3_aa: CASSLRGAGSGRAYEQYF; cdr3_nt: TGTGCCAGCAGCTTACGAGGTGCTGGTAGCGGGAGGGCCTACGAGCAGTACTTC
clone_size: -; j_call: TRBJ2-3; v_call: TRBV5-1; d_call: -; cdr3_aa: CASSSPGGTPDTQYF; cdr3_nt: TGCGCCAGCAGCAGTCCTGGCGGGACGCCAGATACGCAGTATTTT
clone_size: -; j_call: TRBJ1-1; v_call: TRBV2; d_call: -; cdr3_aa: CASSRAIKAFF; cdr3_nt: TGTGCCAGCAGTCGGGCCATCAAAGCTTTCTTT